A single count supports the clone carrying this TCR beta chain. The sample originates from a study of cytomegalovirus exposure and HLA in healthy donors. The CDR3 has 12 residues. Vbeta (60) and Jbeta (13) primers were used in the PCR. Repertoires were generated with immunoSEQ multiplex PCR, while TCRdb's copy carries only in-frame clones and drops some. Found here are under 300,000 clones, 80% to 85% of them singletons; the top ten hold under 8%. The sequence derives from a woman aged 55-69 years in good health and CMV-seropositive. Source material: PBMCs. The chain is built from TRBV12-1 and TRBJ2-1; TRBD2 reflects the table's D call only, with no check against the DNA. TRBV12-1 is a known pseudogene. The CDR3 DNA sequence: TGTGCCAGCAGCCTGCTGAGCAATGAGCAGTTCTTC. The encoded protein is CASSLLSNEQFF.